The clone carrying this TCR beta chain was detected once. Its antigen is as yet unknown. Amplification used 60 Vbeta primers and 13 Jbeta primers. Under the authors' procedure: Around 9.9 million shared chains were among the roughly 80 million unique TCR beta chains that a later analysis counted. Sequencing used immunoSEQ multiplex PCR; TCRdb keeps in-frame clones, though not all of them. That table gives V, J and clone size, and the DNA gave D and trimming. The repertoire includes approximately 200,000 clones, 80% to 85% of them detected once, and approximately 0.26% sits in the top ten. This record comes from a study of cytomegalovirus exposure and HLA in healthy donors. CDR1 and CDR2 from the germline V gene are LNHDA and SQIVND (reference sequence). The CDR3 is 13 residues long. The V gene lost 4 bases and the J gene lost 3 bases, with 10 bases spanning the gap. Findings and limits, study-wide: What a later analysis showed was that several of the most significant clusters appeared linked to common viral pathogens.

V and J are TRBV19 and TRBJ2-7; tentative D call: TRBD2 (6 bases). The specimen was PBMCs. This clonotype originated in a boy aged 5-17 years in good health and CMV-seronegative. The CDR3 protein is CASSTGVGYEQYF. The CDR3 DNA reads as TGTGCCAGTAGTACGGGGGTGGGCTACGAGCAGTACTTC. Supplemented by reference TRBV19 and TRBJ2-7, the full variable domain reads DGGITQSPKYLFRKEGQNVTLSCEQNLNHDAMYWYRQDPGQGLRLIYYSQIVNDFQKGDIAEGYSVSREKKESFPLTVTSAQKNPTAFYLCASSTGVGYEQYFGPGTRLTVT.